This TCR beta chain was sequenced during a study of blood T cell repertoires in COVID-19. Background on the study: Spain, Italy and the United States supplied samples that represented acute and convalescent COVID-19. PBMCs, B-cell-depleted T cells, or T cells provided the cDNA or gDNA that made up the material.

This CDR3 contains 16 residues. Germline V gene lookup returns CDR1 SGHRS and CDR2 YFSETQ. J gave up 0 bases and V 0 bases, and 5 bases lay outside the gene matches. As processed by the authors: Estimation of nucleated cell counts was performed using reference gene primer amplification. The data were produced by immunoSEQ multiplex PCR, yet TCRdb's version contains in-frame clones alone and is incomplete. From that table come the V and J calls and clone size; the DNA was used to work out D and trimming. The top ten clones hold more than 0.85% of a sample with some 150,000 clones, 70% to 90% of them seen once.

This clonotype originated in a middle-aged man with acute or convalescent COVID-19. Material for sequencing was peripheral blood. V and J are TRBV5-1 and TRBJ1-1, with TRBD1 matching over 7 bases. The chain's CDR3 is CASSLAQGSMNTEAFF. CDR3 DNA sequence: TGCGCCAGCAGCTTGGCACAGGGGTCCATGAACACTGAAGCTTTCTTT.